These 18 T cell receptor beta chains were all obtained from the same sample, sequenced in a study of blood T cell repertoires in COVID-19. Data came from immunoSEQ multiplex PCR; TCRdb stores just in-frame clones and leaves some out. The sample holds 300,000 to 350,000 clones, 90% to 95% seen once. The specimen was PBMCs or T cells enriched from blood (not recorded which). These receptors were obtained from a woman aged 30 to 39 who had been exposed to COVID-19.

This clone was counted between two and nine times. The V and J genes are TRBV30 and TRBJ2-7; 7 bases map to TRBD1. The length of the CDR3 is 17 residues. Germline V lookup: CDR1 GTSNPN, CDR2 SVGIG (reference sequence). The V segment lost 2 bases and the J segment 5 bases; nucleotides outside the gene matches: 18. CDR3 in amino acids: CAWSPLQGTPLRDEQYF. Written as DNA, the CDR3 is TGTGCCTGGAGTCCTCTACAGGGGACCCCCCTGAGGGACGAGCAGTACTTC.

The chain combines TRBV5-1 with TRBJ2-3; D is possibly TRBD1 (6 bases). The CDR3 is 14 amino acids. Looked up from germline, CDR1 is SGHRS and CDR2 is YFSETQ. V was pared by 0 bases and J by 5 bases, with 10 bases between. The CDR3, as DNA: TGCGCCAGCAGCTTGGCAGGGGCGGGAGATACGCAGTATTTT. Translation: CASSLAGAGDTQYF.

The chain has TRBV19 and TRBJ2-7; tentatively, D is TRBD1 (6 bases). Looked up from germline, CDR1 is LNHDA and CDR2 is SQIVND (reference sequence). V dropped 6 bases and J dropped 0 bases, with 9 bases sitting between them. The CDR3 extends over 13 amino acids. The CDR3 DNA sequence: TGTGCCAGTAGGGGGGCCGCCTCCTACGAGCAGTACTTC. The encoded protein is CASRGAASYEQYF.

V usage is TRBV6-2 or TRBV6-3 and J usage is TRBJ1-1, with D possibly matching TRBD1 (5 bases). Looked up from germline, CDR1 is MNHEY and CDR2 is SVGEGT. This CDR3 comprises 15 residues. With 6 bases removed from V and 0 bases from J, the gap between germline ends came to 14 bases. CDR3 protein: CASSPLGGLNTEAFF. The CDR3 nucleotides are TGTGCCAGCAGCCCACTGGGGGGACTGAACACTGAAGCTTTCTTT.

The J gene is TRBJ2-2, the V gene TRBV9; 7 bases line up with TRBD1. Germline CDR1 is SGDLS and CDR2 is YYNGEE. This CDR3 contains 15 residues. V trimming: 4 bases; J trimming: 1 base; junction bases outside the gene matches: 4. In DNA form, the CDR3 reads TGTGCCAGCAGCCCGGGACAGTTGAACACCGGGGAGCTGTTTTTT. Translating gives CASSPGQLNTGELFF.

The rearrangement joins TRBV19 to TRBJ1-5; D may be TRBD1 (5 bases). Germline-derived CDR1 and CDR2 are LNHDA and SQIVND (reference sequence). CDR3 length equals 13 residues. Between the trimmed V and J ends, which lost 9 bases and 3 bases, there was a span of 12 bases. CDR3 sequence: CASTDRFNQPQHF. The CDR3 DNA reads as TGTGCCAGCACAGACAGATTCAATCAGCCCCAGCATTTT.

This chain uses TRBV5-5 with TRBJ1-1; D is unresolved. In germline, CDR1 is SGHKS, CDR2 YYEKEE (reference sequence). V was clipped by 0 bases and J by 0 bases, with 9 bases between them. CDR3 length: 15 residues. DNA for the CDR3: TGTGCCAGCAGCTTGGCGGTTATGATGAACACTGAAGCTTTCTTT. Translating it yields CASSLAVMMNTEAFF. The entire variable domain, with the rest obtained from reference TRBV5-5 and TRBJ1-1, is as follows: DAGVTQSPTHLIKTRGQQVTLRCSPISGHKSVSWYQQVLGQGPQFIFQYYEKEERGRGNFPDRFSARQFPNYSSELNVNALLLGDSALYLCASSLAVMMNTEAFFGQGTRLTVV.

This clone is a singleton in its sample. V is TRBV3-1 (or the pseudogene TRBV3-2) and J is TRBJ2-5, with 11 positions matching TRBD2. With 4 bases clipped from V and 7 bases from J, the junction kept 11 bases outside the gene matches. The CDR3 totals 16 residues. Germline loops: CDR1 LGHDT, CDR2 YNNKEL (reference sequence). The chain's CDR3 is CASSRRLAGLTGTQYF. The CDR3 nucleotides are TGTGCCAGCAGCCGCCGACTAGCGGGGTTGACGGGGACCCAGTACTTC.

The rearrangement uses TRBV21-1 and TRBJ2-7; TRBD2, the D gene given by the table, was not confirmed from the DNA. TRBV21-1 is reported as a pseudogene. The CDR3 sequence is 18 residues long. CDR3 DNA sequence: TGTGCCAGCAGCAAAGCGCTTACTAGCGGTGGGAACCCCTACGAGCAGTACTTC. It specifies CASSKALTSGGNPYEQYF.

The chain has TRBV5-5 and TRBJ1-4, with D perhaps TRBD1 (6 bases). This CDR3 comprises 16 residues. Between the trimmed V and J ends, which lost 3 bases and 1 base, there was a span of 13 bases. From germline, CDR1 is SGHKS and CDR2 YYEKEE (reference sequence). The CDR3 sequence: CASSSPSQGTNEKLFF. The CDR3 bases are TGTGCCAGCAGCTCCCCGTCACAGGGAACTAATGAAAAACTGTTTTTT.

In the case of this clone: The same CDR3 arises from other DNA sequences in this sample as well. CDR3 sequence reads: CATSDRVGNQPQHF. The CDR3 DNA reads as TGTGCCACCAGTGATCGGGTGGGCAATCAGCCCCAGCATTTT. This sequence joins TRBV24-1 and TRBJ1-5; no firm D call. Trimming left V 3 bases short and J 2 bases short, with 7 bases between. Germline lookup yields CDR1 KGHDR and CDR2 SFDVKD. The CDR3 covers 14 residues.

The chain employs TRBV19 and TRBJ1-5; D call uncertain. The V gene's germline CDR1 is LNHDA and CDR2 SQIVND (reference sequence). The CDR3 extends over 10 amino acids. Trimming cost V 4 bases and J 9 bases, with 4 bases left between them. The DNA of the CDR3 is TGTGCCAGTAGTACCCGGCCCCAGCATTTT. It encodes CASSTRPQHF.

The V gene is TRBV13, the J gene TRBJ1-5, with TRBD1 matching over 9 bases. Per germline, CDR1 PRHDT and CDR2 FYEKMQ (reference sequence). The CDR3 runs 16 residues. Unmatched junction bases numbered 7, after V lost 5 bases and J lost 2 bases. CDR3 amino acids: CASSAQGARGNQPQHF. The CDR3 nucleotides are TGTGCCAGCAGCGCACAGGGGGCTAGGGGCAATCAGCCCCAGCATTTT.

CDR3 sequence: CASSYRSGGEEQFF. In DNA form, the CDR3 reads TGTGCCAGCAGCTATCGTAGCGGGGGGGAGGAGCAGTTCTTC. The chain uses TRBV3-1 (or the pseudogene TRBV3-2) and TRBJ2-1; 11 bases fit TRBD2. With V trimmed by 5 bases and J by 10 bases, 7 bases remained unmatched. The germline V gene encodes CDR1 LGHDT and CDR2 YNNKEL (reference sequence). The CDR3 is 14 amino acids.

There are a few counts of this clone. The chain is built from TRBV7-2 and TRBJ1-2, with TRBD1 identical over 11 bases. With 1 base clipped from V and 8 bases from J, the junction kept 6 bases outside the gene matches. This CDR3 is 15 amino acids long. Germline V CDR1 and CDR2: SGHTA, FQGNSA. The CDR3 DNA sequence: TGTGCCAGCAGCTTAGAGGGACAGGGGGTGGGCGGCTACACCTTC. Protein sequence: CASSLEGQGVGGYTF.

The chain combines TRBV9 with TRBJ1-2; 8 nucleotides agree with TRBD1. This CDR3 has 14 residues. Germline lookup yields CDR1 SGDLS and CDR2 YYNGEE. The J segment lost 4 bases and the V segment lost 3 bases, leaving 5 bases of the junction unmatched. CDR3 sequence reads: CASSEGQAIYGYTF. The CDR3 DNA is TGTGCCAGCAGCGAGGGACAGGCAATCTATGGCTACACCTTC.

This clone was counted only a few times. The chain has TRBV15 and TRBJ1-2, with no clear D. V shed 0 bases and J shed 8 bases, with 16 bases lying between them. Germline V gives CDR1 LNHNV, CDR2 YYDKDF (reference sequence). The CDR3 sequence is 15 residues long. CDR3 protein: CATSRDIGGVWGYTF. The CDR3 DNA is TGTGCCACCAGCAGAGATATTGGAGGAGTATGGGGCTACACCTTC.

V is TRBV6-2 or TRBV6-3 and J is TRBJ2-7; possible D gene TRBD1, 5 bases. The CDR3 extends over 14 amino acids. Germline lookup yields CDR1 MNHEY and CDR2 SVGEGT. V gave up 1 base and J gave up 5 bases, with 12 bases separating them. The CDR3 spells CASSYWQGRDEQYF. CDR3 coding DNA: TGTGCCAGCAGTTACTGGCAGGGTCGAGACGAGCAGTACTTC.